Shown below are 2 T cell receptor beta chains from a single sample sequenced in a study of CD8+CD57+ T cells in acquired aplastic anemia. TCR beta VDJ and CDR3 were profiled, and genomic DNA was the template. TCRdb processed the reads anew with MiXCR; each CDR3 protein has one entry. This sample has around 200,000 distinct CDR3 sequences; about half occur once, and the top ten carry 15% to 20%. Patients who underwent sequencing had shown CD8+CD57+ cell expansion by flow cytometry. What was sequenced was sorted CD4+, CD8+, or CD8+CD57+ T cells (not recorded which) from PBMCs. The receptors here all came from a human donor with aplastic anemia.

The V gene is TRBV6-6, the J gene TRBJ1-2; D possibly corresponds to TRBD1 (5 bases). CDR1 is MNHNY, CDR2 SVGAGI, per germline (reference sequence). Trimming pared 6 bases from V and 8 bases from J, leaving 22 bases between. The CDR3 extends over 15 amino acids. The DNA for the CDR3 is TGTGCCAGCAGCATAGCCGGGGACCACCTCTACGGCTACACCTTC. Translating gives CASSIAGDHLYGYTF.

The genes are TRBV30 and TRBJ1-5; TRBD1 might be the D (5 bases). The CDR3 length is 13 residues. The V and J ends lost 2 bases and 8 bases respectively, with 13 bases between them. Germline values: CDR1 GTSNPN, CDR2 SVGIG (reference sequence). CDR3 sequence: CAWSPHTGEPQHF. CDR3 coding DNA: TGTGCCTGGAGTCCTCACACGGGGGAGCCCCAGCATTTT. Variable domain in full (rest from reference TRBV30 and TRBJ1-5): SQTIHQWPATLVQPVGSPLSLECTVEGTSNPNLYWYRQAAGRGLQLLFYSVGIGQISSEVPQNLSASRPQDRQFILSSKKLLLSDSGFYLCAWSPHTGEPQHFGDGTRLSIL.